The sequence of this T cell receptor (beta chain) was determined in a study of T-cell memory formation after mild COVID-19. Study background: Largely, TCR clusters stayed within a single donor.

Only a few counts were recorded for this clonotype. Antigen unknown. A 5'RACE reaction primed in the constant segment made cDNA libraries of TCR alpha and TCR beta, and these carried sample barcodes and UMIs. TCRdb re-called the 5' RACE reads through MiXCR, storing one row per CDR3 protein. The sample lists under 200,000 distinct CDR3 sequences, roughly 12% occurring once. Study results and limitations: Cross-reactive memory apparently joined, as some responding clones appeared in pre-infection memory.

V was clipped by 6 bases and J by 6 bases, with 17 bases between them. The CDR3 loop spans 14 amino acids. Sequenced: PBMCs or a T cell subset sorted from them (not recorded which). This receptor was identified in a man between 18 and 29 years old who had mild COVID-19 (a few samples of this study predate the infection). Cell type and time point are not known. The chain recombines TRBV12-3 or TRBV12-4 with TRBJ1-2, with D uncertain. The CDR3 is CASSLRHQMNGYTF. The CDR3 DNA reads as TGTGCCAGCAGCTTGAGGCACCAGATGAATGGCTACACCTTC.